This T cell receptor beta chain appears in the sequencing data of a study of tumor and adjacent non-tumor tissue in lung cancer. Study-wide points: In normal lung, the top 100 clones were significantly more dominant than in tumor. Patients with more diverse tumor TCRs had worse survival. Significantly higher TCR diversity was found in tumor than normal lung.

No cell sorting was done before RNA was extracted from the tissue. Chemotherapy-naive patients with new lung cancer underwent thoracic surgery in China, August–late 2014. Concerning this clonotype: As yet, its antigen is unknown. A much larger clone differs from this one at a single base, so this may be a read error.

Three rounds of nested PCR, following a modified ARM-PCR protocol, produced the TCRbeta library. From the multiplex PCR reads, TCRdb called clonotypes with MiXCR, one entry per CDR3 protein. The data show about 93,000 distinct CDR3 sequences, around 59% seen once. The CDR3 is 14 amino acids. The specimen sequenced was lung tumor tissue. This clonotype originated in a man aged 65 to 79 with non-small cell lung cancer. J is TRBJ1-1 and V is TRBV12-3 or TRBV12-4; D may be TRBD1 (5 bases). CDR3 loop: CASRMGQLNIEAFF. The CDR3 DNA follows: TGTGCCAGCAGGATGGGGCAGTTGAACATTGAAGCTTTCTTT.